This TCR beta chain originates from a study of blood T cell repertoires in COVID-19. Profiling relied on immunoSEQ multiplex PCR, and the TCRdb table lists in-frame clones only, not all of them. The sample lists about 300,000 clones; roughly 90% were seen once. The CDR3 is 14 residues long. Trimming left V 5 bases short and J 4 bases short, with 15 bases between. CDR1 and CDR2 from the germline V gene are SQVTM and ANQGSEA. This TCR was recovered from a woman aged 30 to 39 who had recovered from COVID-19. The rearrangement joins TRBV29-1 to TRBJ1-3; TRBD1 might be the D (5 bases). The source material was PBMCs or T cells enriched from blood (not recorded which). CDR3 sequence (DNA): TGCAGCGTTTACGTGGACATGGGAGGAAACACCATATATTTT. Encoded protein: CSVYVDMGGNTIYF.